The T cell receptor beta chain described here comes from a study of blood T cell repertoires in COVID-19. The assay was immunoSEQ multiplex PCR, and TCRdb's table has in-frame clones only and misses some. The sample holds around 300,000 clones, about 83% seen once. This clone was counted many times. Sequencing input: peripheral blood. The sequence derives from a man aged 30 to 45 with active or convalescent COVID-19.

CDR3 coding DNA: TGTGCCTGGAGTGTTATAGGGAGGCAGCCCCAGCATTTT. This translates into CAWSVIGRQPQHF. The chain employs TRBV30 and TRBJ1-5; D remains unclear. V lost 0 bases to trimming and J lost 7 bases, with 10 bases between them. The CDR3 runs to 13 residues. Germline lookup yields CDR1 GTSNPN and CDR2 SVGIG (reference sequence).